A selection of T cell receptor beta chains follows, all from one sample in a study of blood T cell repertoires in COVID-19. Sequenced by immunoSEQ multiplex PCR; TCRdb stores in-frame clones only, minus some. The table lists roughly 150,000 clones, roughly four fifths of them singletons. The sample comprised peripheral blood. All receptors derive from a human donor with acute or convalescent COVID-19. The donor label of this sample is uncertain. The CDR3 runs from the conserved cysteine through the conserved F or W. D genes are given only for firm matches. Only part of the rows carry a size: once, few, many, or a class if the clone is expanded.

clone size	V gene	D gene	J gene	CDR3 DNA	CDR3 protein
NA	TRBV6-2/TRBV6-3	TRBD1	TRBJ1-1	TGTGCCAGCAGTCTTCCACGGACAGGCTCTGAAGCTTTCTTT	CASSLPRTGSEAFF
NA	TRBV2	NA	TRBJ2-2	TGTGCCAGCGGGGGGATGGGCCTAGCGACCGGGGAGCTGTTTTTT	CASGGMGLATGELFF
NA	TRBV19	TRBD1	TRBJ2-1	TGTGCCAGTATGAGACAGGGCTCCTACAATGAGCAGTTCTTC	CASMRQGSYNEQFF
NA	TRBV4-1	NA	TRBJ1-3	TGCGCCAGCAGCCAAGGGCAGATTGGAAACACCATATATTTT	CASSQGQIGNTIYF
NA	TRBV10-1	NA	TRBJ2-6	TGCGCCAGCAGTGTGGCCAGTCAGAACGTCCTGACTTTC	CASSVASQNVLTF
NA	TRBV30	TRBD1	TRBJ2-2	TGTGCCTGGAACTACGGGACAGGGAACACCGGGGAGCTGTTTTTT	CAWNYGTGNTGELFF
once	TRBV7-9	TRBD1	TRBJ1-2	TGTGCCAGCAGCTTTGACAGGGGCCGGACTGGCTACACCTTC	CASSFDRGRTGYTF
NA	TRBV5-1	NA	TRBJ1-1	TGCGCCAGCAGCCCGGCACAGGGATTGGGAACTGAAGCTTTCTTT	CASSPAQGLGTEAFF
NA	TRBV7-9	TRBD2	TRBJ2-1	TGTGCCGCCCTCGGGGGGAGATCCTACAATGAGCAGTTCTTC	CAALGGRSYNEQFF
NA	TRBV2	NA	TRBJ1-5	TGTGCCCTCAAGGGGGGGTACAATCAGCCCCAGCATTTT	CALKGGYNQPQHF
NA	TRBV11-2	TRBD1	TRBJ1-2	TGTGCCAGCAGCCAGACAGGGCCTGGCTACACCTTC	CASSQTGPGYTF
NA	TRBV3-1/TRBV3-2	NA	TRBJ1-2	TGTGCCAGCAGCCAAGGGGGGTACAGGGCCCCTGGCTACACCTTC	CASSQGGYRAPGYTF
NA	TRBV10-3	TRBD1	TRBJ2-3	TGTGCCATCAGTGAGCCCTCCGGGACAGCGGTCGATACGCAGTATTTT	CAISEPSGTAVDTQYF
NA	TRBV4-1	TRBD1	TRBJ2-1	TGCGCCAGCAGCCAACAAGGACAGGGATCCTACAATGAGCAGTTCTTC	CASSQQGQGSYNEQFF
NA	TRBV7-2	NA	TRBJ1-5	TGTGCCAGCAGCCTCGGGACGGGACTTGGACAGCCCCAGCATTTT	CASSLGTGLGQPQHF
NA	TRBV5-1	TRBD1	TRBJ1-1	TGCGCCAGCAGCTTGAGGGCAGGGGGAGGTACTGAAGCTTTCTTT	CASSLRAGGGTEAFF
NA	TRBV15	TRBD1	TRBJ2-2	TGTGCCACCAGCAGGGCAACGACAGGGTCGGACACCGGGGAGCTGTTTTTT	CATSRATTGSDTGELFF
NA	TRBV2	TRBD1	TRBJ1-1	TGTGCCAGCGGACAGGGGCATGAAGCTTTCTTT	CASGQGHEAFF
NA	TRBV12-3/TRBV12-4	NA	TRBJ1-2	TGTGCCAGCAGTTATTACAGGGTTGGCTACACCTTC	CASSYYRVGYTF
NA	TRBV2	NA	TRBJ2-1	TGTGCCAGCAGTGAAGAGCGCCCCGCCTACAATGAGCAGTTCTTC	CASSEERPAYNEQFF
few	TRBV7-2	NA	TRBJ1-2	TGTGCCAGCAAGATAGGGAGGGCGTCAGGCTACACCTTC	CASKIGRASGYTF
few	TRBV19	TRBD1	TRBJ1-1	TGTGCCAGTGGCAGGGGGGAGATAAACACTGAAGCTTTCTTT	CASGRGEINTEAFF
NA	TRBV27	NA	TRBJ1-1	TGTGCCAGCAGTTTCAGGGGAAACACTGAAGCTTTCTTT	CASSFRGNTEAFF
NA	TRBV19	TRBD1	TRBJ1-4	TGTGCCAGTATGGGACAGACTGAAAAACTGTTTTTT	CASMGQTEKLFF
NA	TRBV14	NA	TRBJ1-3	TGTGCCAGCAGCCACCGGACAGTTTTAAGTGAAAACACCATATATTTT	CASSHRTVLSENTIYF
NA	TRBV29-1	NA	TRBJ1-1	TGCAGCGTTGGTGTTTTCGGGGAAGCTTTCTTT	CSVGVFGEAFF
few	TRBV6-2/TRBV6-3	NA	TRBJ2-1	TGTGCCAGCAGTTACTCGATGGCCAATGAGCAGTTCTTC	CASSYSMANEQFF
NA	TRBV5-1	NA	TRBJ1-2	TGCGCCAGCAGCTTGGCCGGGATGAGGGATGGCTACACCTTC	CASSLAGMRDGYTF
NA	TRBV4-1	NA	TRBJ2-7	TGCGCCAGCAGCCTACAAGACCCTCGGACGGGATCCTACGAGCAGTACTTC	CASSLQDPRTGSYEQYF
NA	TRBV7-2	NA	TRBJ2-7	TGTGCCAGCAGCCCCCCCGGGGAGTCGCGAGCTCCCTACGAGCAGTACTTC	CASSPPGESRAPYEQYF
NA	TRBV19	NA	TRBJ1-5	TGTGCCAGTAGTATAGATCGGGGTGGGAGCGGGTATGGCAATCAGCCCCAGCATTTT	CASSIDRGGSGYGNQPQHF
NA	TRBV25-1	NA	TRBJ1-4	TGTGCCAGCAGCTATGGGGGGGCGAAGGGTGAAAAACTGTTTTTT	CASSYGGAKGEKLFF